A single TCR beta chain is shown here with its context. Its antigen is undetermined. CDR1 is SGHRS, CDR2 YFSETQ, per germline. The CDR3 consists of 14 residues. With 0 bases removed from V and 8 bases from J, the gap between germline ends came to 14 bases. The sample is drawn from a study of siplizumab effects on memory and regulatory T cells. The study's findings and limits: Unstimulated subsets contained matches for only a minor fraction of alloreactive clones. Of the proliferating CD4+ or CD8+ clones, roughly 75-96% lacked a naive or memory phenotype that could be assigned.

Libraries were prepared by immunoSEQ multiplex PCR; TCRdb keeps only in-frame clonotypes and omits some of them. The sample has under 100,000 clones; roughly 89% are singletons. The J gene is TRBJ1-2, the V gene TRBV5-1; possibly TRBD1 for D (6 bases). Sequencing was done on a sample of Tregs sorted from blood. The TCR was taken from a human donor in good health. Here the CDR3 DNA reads TGCGCCAGCAGCTTGGCAGGGGCGGGGATGGGCTACACCTTC. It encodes CASSLAGAGMGYTF.